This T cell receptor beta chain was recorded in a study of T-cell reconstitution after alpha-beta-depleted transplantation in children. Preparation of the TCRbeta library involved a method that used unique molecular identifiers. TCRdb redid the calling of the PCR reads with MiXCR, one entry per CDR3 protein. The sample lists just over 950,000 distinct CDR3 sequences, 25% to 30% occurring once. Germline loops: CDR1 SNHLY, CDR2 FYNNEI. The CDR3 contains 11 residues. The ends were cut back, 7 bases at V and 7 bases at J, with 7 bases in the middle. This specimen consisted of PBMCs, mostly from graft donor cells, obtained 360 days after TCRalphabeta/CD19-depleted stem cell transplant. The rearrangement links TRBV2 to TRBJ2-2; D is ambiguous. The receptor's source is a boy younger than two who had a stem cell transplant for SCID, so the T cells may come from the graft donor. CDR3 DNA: TGTGCCAGCACCCCGGGCGGGGAGCTGTTTTTT. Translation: CASTPGGELFF.